The present entry profiles one T cell receptor (beta chain) with its context. Repertoires were generated with immunoSEQ multiplex PCR, while TCRdb's copy carries only in-frame clones and drops some. The sample yields more than 150,000 clones, around 84% seen once. The CDR3 spans 16 residues. V gave up 0 bases and J gave up 2 bases; unmatched junction bases: 5. The germline gives CDR1 SGHNT, CDR2 YYREEE (reference sequence). The data originate from a study of cytomegalovirus exposure and HLA in healthy donors. This receptor was identified in a man between 18 and 29 years old in good health and CMV-seropositive. Sequencing was done on a sample of PBMCs. V is TRBV5-4 and J is TRBJ2-1; 7 nucleotides align to TRBD2. CDR3 sequence reads: CASSLAASGPYNEQFF. The CDR3 DNA reads TGTGCCAGCAGCTTGGCGGCTAGCGGCCCCTACAATGAGCAGTTCTTC.